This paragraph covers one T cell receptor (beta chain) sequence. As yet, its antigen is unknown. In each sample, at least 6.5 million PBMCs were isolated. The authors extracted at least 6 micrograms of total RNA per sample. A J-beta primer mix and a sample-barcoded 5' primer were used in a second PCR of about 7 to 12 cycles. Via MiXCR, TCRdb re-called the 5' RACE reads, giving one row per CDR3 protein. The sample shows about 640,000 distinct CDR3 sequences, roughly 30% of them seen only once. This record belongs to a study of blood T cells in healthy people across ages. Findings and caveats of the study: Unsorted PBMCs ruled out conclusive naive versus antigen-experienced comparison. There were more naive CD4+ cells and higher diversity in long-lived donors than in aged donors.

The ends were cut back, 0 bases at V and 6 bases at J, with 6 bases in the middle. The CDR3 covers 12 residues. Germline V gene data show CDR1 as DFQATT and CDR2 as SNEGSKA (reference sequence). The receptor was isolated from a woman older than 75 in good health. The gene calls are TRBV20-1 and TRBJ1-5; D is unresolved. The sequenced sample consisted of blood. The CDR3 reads CSARDGSQPQHF. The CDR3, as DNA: TGCAGTGCTAGAGATGGATCTCAGCCCCAGCATTTT.